What follows are 32 T cell receptor beta chains derived from one specimen sequenced in a study of T cells in Graves' hyperthyroidism and ophthalmopathy (dated by TCRdb to about 2019). Library preparation used multiplex PCR. The reads were generated on an Illumina HiSeq 2000. The TCR beta CDR3 regions were amplified from the RNA transcripts. A first-round RT-PCR of the TCR CDR3 used the HTBI primer set with the Qiagen OneStep RT-PCR kit. TCRdb reworked the public reads: Q25 trimming with fastp, MiXCR clone assembly, productive beta chains retained. A single entry per CDR3 protein holds the most common genes and DNA from its merged rows. In all, the sample holds hundreds of thousands of distinct CDR3 sequences, and around 20% of those were seen once. The ten most abundant clones make up around 50% of the sample. The sample consisted of blood. Every receptor here comes from a man in his forties with Graves' ophthalmopathy.

This chain connects TRBV18 to TRBJ2-1; TRBD1 aligns across 12 bases. CDR1 KGHSH and CDR2 LQKENI come from the germline V gene. This CDR3 comprises 16 residues. V was pared by 4 bases and J by 8 bases, with 9 bases of the junction left unmatched. CDR3 nucleotide sequence: TGTGCCAGCTCACGGCCGGGACAGGGGGCGAGAGATGAGCAGTTCTTC. Translation gives CASSRPGQGARDEQFF.

The table lists this clonotype with many counts. This chain joins TRBV11-2 and TRBJ1-2; D is uncertain. The CDR3 runs to 14 residues. V dropped 1 base and J dropped 6 bases, with 12 bases sitting between them. The germline V gene has CDR1 SGHAT and CDR2 FQNNGV. The CDR3 DNA is TGTGCCAGCAGCTTAGTGACCGCTCGGGATGGCTACACCTTC. Residues: CASSLVTARDGYTF.

The chain joins TRBV9 to TRBJ1-6, with a possible D match to TRBD1 (5 bases). The germline V and J ends were trimmed by 0 bases and 10 bases, with 14 bases remaining between them. The CDR3 totals 15 residues. Germline V gives CDR1 SGDLS, CDR2 YYNGEE. DNA for the CDR3: TGTGCCAGCAGCGTAGAGGCAGGGAGCCGATCACCCCTCCACTTT. This encodes CASSVEAGSRSPLHF.

There are many counts of this clonotype. The chain employs TRBV12-3 or TRBV12-4 and TRBJ1-2; 9 bases are a match to TRBD1. V trimming: 5 bases; J trimming: 4 bases; junction bases outside the gene matches: 5. CDR3 length: 14 amino acids. CDR3 loop: CASSLSTGGYGYTF. For the CDR3, the DNA is TGTGCCAGCAGTCTTTCGACAGGGGGCTATGGCTACACCTTC.

This clonotype was observed a handful of times. The rearrangement joins TRBV27 to TRBJ2-2, with 13 bases fitting TRBD2. CDR3 length: 17 amino acids. Germline assignment: CDR1 MNHEY and CDR2 SMNVEV (reference sequence). Germline trimming cut 3 bases from V and 4 bases from J; bases unmatched to any gene: 5. As DNA, the CDR3 is TGTGCCAGCAGTTTCTCGGGACTAGCGGGAATCACCGGGGAGCTGTTTTTT. It is translated as CASSFSGLAGITGELFF.

The table lists this clonotype with a few counts. J is TRBJ1-6 and V is TRBV12-3 or TRBV12-4; 10 bases are a match to TRBD1. This CDR3 is 16 amino acids long. Trimming at V came to 5 bases and at J to 9 bases, leaving 10 bases not matched to a gene. This CDR3 reads CASSPSGQGVVSPLHF. Here the CDR3 DNA reads TGTGCCAGCAGTCCCTCCGGACAGGGGGTTGTTTCACCCCTCCACTTT.

The chain links TRBV5-5 to TRBJ2-1; no clear D. V lost 6 bases and J lost 7, with 20 bases in between. The length of the CDR3 is 15 residues. Germline loops: CDR1 SGHKS, CDR2 YYEKEE (reference sequence). The CDR3 is CASILRVELRNEQFF. The CDR3 nucleotides read TGTGCCAGCATCCTACGGGTGGAGCTTAGGAATGAGCAGTTCTTC.

This chain connects TRBV27 to TRBJ1-4, with D perhaps TRBD1 (5 bases). CDR1 and CDR2 from the germline V gene are MNHEY and SMNVEV (reference sequence). CDR3 length equals 13 residues. V was shortened by 6 bases and J by 4 bases, with 9 bases between the two germline ends. The CDR3 DNA is TGTGCCAGCAGGGGACGGAATAATGAAAAACTGTTTTTT. Its protein is CASRGRNNEKLFF.

This clonotype was detected ten times or more. The chain links TRBV12-3 or TRBV12-4 to TRBJ2-1; D remains ambiguous. The CDR3 contains 12 residues. Between the trimmed V and J ends, which lost 3 bases and 4 bases, there was a span of 4 bases. In DNA, the CDR3 is TGTGCCAGCAGTTTGCCATACAATGAGCAGTTCTTC. Its translation: CASSLPYNEQFF.

This clonotype was seen many times. This chain uses TRBV12-3 or TRBV12-4 with TRBJ2-7; 7 positions match TRBD1. With 3 bases clipped from V and 4 bases from J, the junction kept 6 bases outside the gene matches. The CDR3 sequence is 14 residues long. Here the CDR3 reads CASSFQGGAYEQYF. CDR3 coding DNA: TGTGCCAGCAGTTTTCAAGGGGGCGCATACGAGCAGTACTTC.

This clonotype was observed many times. The rearrangement joins TRBV2 to TRBJ2-7; D is ambiguous. V lost 4 bases, J lost 6 bases, and 13 bases lay in between. The CDR3 runs to 13 residues. From germline, CDR1 is SNHLY and CDR2 FYNNEI. The CDR3 region is CASSVMQAAEQYF. The CDR3 DNA reads TGTGCCAGCAGTGTTATGCAAGCAGCCGAGCAGTACTTC.

The gene calls are TRBV7-9 and TRBJ1-5; TRBD1 aligns across 8 bases. With V trimmed by 5 bases and J by 6 bases, 6 bases remained unmatched. The CDR3 runs 14 residues. Germline CDR1 and CDR2: SEHNR and FQNEAQ (reference sequence). For the CDR3, the DNA is TGTGCCAGCAGCCGATCGACAGGGGCTCAGCCCCAGCATTTT. Amino acid sequence: CASSRSTGAQPQHF.

Turning to this clonotype: Given a much more abundant clone one base away, this may be a read error. This rearrangement joins TRBV3-1 to TRBJ1-1; D remains unclear. The CDR3 has 15 amino acids. The germline V and J ends were trimmed by 0 bases and 4 bases, with 12 bases remaining between them. Per germline, CDR1 LGHDT and CDR2 YNNKEL (reference sequence). CDR3 amino acids: CASSQDPFSSTEAFF. The CDR3 nucleotides read TGTGCCAGCAGCCAAGATCCTTTCTCGAGCACTGAAGCTTTCTTT.

This clonotype has at least ten counts. The J gene is TRBJ2-7, the V gene TRBV7-2; TRBD2 agrees at 15 bases. Germline V lookup: CDR1 SGHTA, CDR2 FQGNSA. CDR3 length equals 23 residues. V lost 4 bases and J lost 3; bases outside the gene matches: 25. The DNA for the CDR3 is TGTGCCAGCAGCTCCCTTGGACTAGCGGGAGGGCCAGCGGTGGGGTCGTCTGGCTACGAGCAGTACTTC. Residues: CASSSLGLAGGPAVGSSGYEQYF.

V usage is TRBV11-2 and J usage is TRBJ1-1, with D maybe TRBD1 (5 bases). The V end was cut by 5 bases, the J end by 4 bases, with 14 bases between. The CDR3 sequence is 14 residues long. Germline V gives CDR1 SGHAT, CDR2 FQNNGV. CDR3 DNA: TGTGCCAGCAGCCCCAGGTGGGGGACCACTGAAGCTTTCTTT. Its protein is CASSPRWGTTEAFF.

At least ten counts were recorded for this clonotype. The chain carries TRBV3-1 and TRBJ2-1; D gene ambiguous. Trimming cost V 0 bases and J 5 bases, with 5 bases left between them. The CDR3 covers 13 residues. CDR1 is LGHDT, CDR2 YNNKEL, per germline (reference sequence). CDR3 protein: CASSQDLNNEQFF. The CDR3 DNA sequence: TGTGCCAGCAGCCAAGATCTAAACAATGAGCAGTTCTTC.

About this clonotype itself: This sequence may be a read error, since a much larger clone differs from it by one base. The chain employs TRBV20-1 and TRBJ2-7; D remains ambiguous. This CDR3 region has 13 residues. The V gene's germline CDR1 is DFQATT and CDR2 SNEGSKA (reference sequence). CDR3 in DNA: TGCAGTGCTAGAGAAGGTCGCAGCTACGGGCAGTACTTC. It codes for CSAREGRSYGQYF.

This clonotype was observed many times. V gene TRBV11-2 combines with J gene TRBJ2-7; TRBD1 or TRBD2 may be the D gene (5 bases each). The germline V and J ends were trimmed by 4 bases and 2 bases, with 12 bases remaining between them. Per germline, CDR1 SGHAT and CDR2 FQNNGV. CDR3 length: 14 residues. The CDR3 sequence: CASSSGTYTYEQYF. In DNA form, the CDR3 reads TGTGCCAGCAGCTCCGGGACGTACACCTACGAGCAGTACTTC. The whole variable domain, remainder taken from reference TRBV11-2 and TRBJ2-7, is EAGVAQSPRYKIIEKRQSVAFWCNPISGHATLYWYQQILGQGPKLLIQFQNNGVVDDSQLPKDRFSAERLKGVDSTLKIQPAKLEDSAVYLCASSSGTYTYEQYFGPGTRLTVT.

V is TRBV6-2 or TRBV6-3 and J is TRBJ1-5; 7 bases match TRBD1. The CDR3 length is 19 residues. V lost 2 bases to trimming and J lost 4 bases; unmatched junction nucleotides: 17. CDR1 and CDR2 from the germline V gene are MNHEY and SVGEGT. CDR3 region: CASSYGKGARIPWNQPQHF. CDR3 bases: TGTGCCAGCAGTTACGGTAAGGGGGCGAGAATTCCGTGGAATCAGCCCCAGCATTTT.

The chain combines TRBV4-1 with TRBJ2-3; the D gene is possibly TRBD2 (6 bases). The CDR3 loop spans 16 amino acids. V dropped 0 bases and J dropped 3 bases, with 13 bases sitting between them. The germline gives CDR1 MGHRA, CDR2 YSYEKL. The CDR3 bases are TGCGCCAGCAGCCAAGATCGCGGGAAGAGGACAGATACGCAGTATTTT. It codes for CASSQDRGKRTDTQYF.

The chain combines TRBV7-3 with TRBJ2-2; 9 bases are shared with TRBD1. V lost 1 base, J lost 11 bases, and 11 bases stayed unmatched. The CDR3 has 16 residues. Germline CDR1 is SGHTA and CDR2 is FQGTGA. The CDR3 sequence is CASSLRGQGGDGELFF. The CDR3 nucleotides read TGTGCCAGCAGCTTAAGGGGACAGGGAGGAGACGGAGAGCTGTTTTTT.

Only a few counts were recorded for this clonotype. The chain combines TRBV4-1 with TRBJ1-1; D ambiguous. Per the germline V gene, CDR1 is MGHRA and CDR2 is YSYEKL. The V end was cut by 1 base, the J end by 6 bases, with 6 bases between. The CDR3 has 12 residues. CDR3 loop: CASSQGGSEAFF. The CDR3 DNA reads as TGCGCCAGCAGCCAAGGGGGTTCTGAAGCTTTCTTT.

V and J are TRBV6-1 and TRBJ1-2; 8 bases map to TRBD1. This CDR3 contains 16 residues. Trimming at V came to 2 bases and at J to 8 bases, leaving 13 bases not matched to a gene. From germline, CDR1 is MNHNS and CDR2 SASEGT. CDR3 loop: CASSERKGGQGKGYTF. CDR3 DNA sequence: TGTGCCAGCAGTGAACGGAAAGGTGGACAGGGCAAGGGCTACACCTTC.

In DNA, the CDR3 is TGTGCCAGCAGTTCCACATCCGGGACTAGCGGAAGCTCCTACAATGAGCAGTTCTTC. It encodes CASSSTSGTSGSSYNEQFF. The chain employs TRBV12-3 or TRBV12-4 and TRBJ2-1; 11 nucleotides align to TRBD2. CDR3 length equals 19 residues. V trimming: 4 bases; J trimming: 0 bases; junction bases outside the gene matches: 11.

This clonotype was detected a few times. The V call is TRBV12-3 or TRBV12-4, the J call TRBJ2-7; D is unclear. The CDR3 totals 12 residues. V was clipped by 2 bases and J by 6 bases, with 8 bases between them. The CDR3 bases are TGTGCCAGCAGTTTAAGTCCTCTCGAGCAGTACTTC. Amino acids: CASSLSPLEQYF.

The chain couples TRBV20-1 to TRBJ2-1, with 10 positions matching TRBD2. The V and J ends lost 1 base and 0 bases, in that order; junction bases with no gene match: 9. CDR3 length: 18 amino acids. Germline V gene lookup returns CDR1 DFQATT and CDR2 SNEGSKA (reference sequence). The CDR3 bases are TGCAGTGCTAGAGGGAGGACTAGCGGCCATCTCTCCTACAATGAGCAGTTCTTC. Protein: CSARGRTSGHLSYNEQFF.

On this clonotype itself: A read error may produce the germline difference seen at one junction end. The chain carries TRBV10-1 and TRBJ2-7, with D perhaps TRBD2 (6 bases). CDR1 is WNHNN, CDR2 SYGVQD, per germline (reference sequence). This CDR3 is 17 amino acids long. The CDR3 loop is CASGDVVCGTFSYEQYF. CDR3 DNA: TGCGCCAGCGGTGATGTTGTGTGCGGGACGTTCTCCTACGAGCAGTACTTC.

The chain links TRBV19 to TRBJ1-5; D is perhaps TRBD1 (6 bases). The germline V gene has CDR1 LNHDA and CDR2 SQIVND (reference sequence). Trimming took off 5 bases at V and 6 bases at J, with 20 bases between the two ends. This CDR3 has 16 residues. The CDR3 DNA sequence: TGTGCCAGTAGTCTGGCCGGGGTGGGGGCCGTTCAGCCCCAGCATTTT. Translated, it gives CASSLAGVGAVQPQHF.

The V gene is TRBV15, the J gene TRBJ1-3, with TRBD1 as a possible D gene (6 bases). V was trimmed by 2 bases and J by 0 bases, leaving 14 bases between them. The CDR3 loop spans 17 amino acids. Germline-derived CDR1 and CDR2 are LNHNV and YYDKDF (reference sequence). CDR3 nucleotides: TGTGCCACCAGCAGAATGAGGGGGGGACTCTCTGGAAACACCATATATTTT. Its translation: CATSRMRGGLSGNTIYF.

This clonotype has at least ten counts. This sequence joins TRBV20-1 and TRBJ2-3; D remains unclear. Trimming cost V 6 bases and J 0 bases, with 16 bases left between them. CDR3 size: 15 residues. The germline V gene has CDR1 DFQATT and CDR2 SNEGSKA (reference sequence). The CDR3 is CSAGRLDMSTDTQYF. Here the CDR3 DNA reads TGCAGTGCCGGCCGGCTAGACATGAGCACAGATACGCAGTATTTT.

This chain joins TRBV7-9 and TRBJ2-5; maybe TRBD2 (7 bases). The V end lost 5 bases, the J end lost 5 bases, and 30 bases lay between the germline ends. This CDR3 is built from 19 residues. Germline V gene sequence: CDR1 SEHNR, CDR2 FQNEAQ (reference sequence). This CDR3 reads CASSPHGHLGGRVYETQYF. CDR3 coding DNA: TGTGCCAGCAGCCCTCACGGCCATTTGGGGGGGCGCGTCTATGAGACCCAGTACTTC.

Only a few counts were recorded for this clonotype. This chain links TRBV12-3 or TRBV12-4 with TRBJ1-4; 7 bases are a match to TRBD1. The CDR3 length is 19 residues. With V trimmed by 3 bases and J by 8 bases, 21 bases remained unmatched. In DNA form, the CDR3 reads TGTGCCAGCAGTTTTTTCGTCGTAGAAGACCAGGGGGGTCAAGAAAAACTGTTTTTT. Translation: CASSFFVVEDQGGQEKLFF.